The T cell receptor (beta chain) described here comes from a study of cytomegalovirus exposure and HLA in healthy donors. The V gene lost 5 bases and the J gene lost 2 bases, with 9 bases spanning the gap. The germline gives CDR1 MNHNS, CDR2 SASEGT. The CDR3 sequence is 13 residues long. PCR amplification relied on 60 Vbeta primers (plus 13 Jbeta primers). TCRdb keeps only in-frame clones here, not all; method: immunoSEQ multiplex PCR. Found here are 80,000 to 100,000 clones, roughly three quarters of them singletons; the top ten hold over 1.1%. This receptor was obtained from a man in his forties in good health and CMV-seronegative. The chain employs TRBV6-1 and TRBJ1-1; no definite D call. Sequencing was performed on PBMCs. CDR3 nucleotides: TGTGCCAGCAGTAACCCAGGAAACACTGAAGCTTTCTTT. This gives the protein CASSNPGNTEAFF.